The 2 T cell receptor beta chains in this list originate from one sample, sequenced in a study of Ad26.COV2.S vaccination and SARS-CoV-2 variants. The assay was immunoSEQ multiplex PCR, and TCRdb's table has in-frame clones only and misses some. Among about 370,000 clones, less than 90% were seen once, and the ten largest hold about 3.6%. As for treatment: 19 received Ad26.COV2.S at low or high dose, single or two shots; five or six received placebo; per-sample allocation not given. The study sampled participants on day 63 after the first vaccine or placebo injection. The sequences come from peripheral blood, collected in a trial of Ad26.COV2.S vaccine versus placebo. All receptors come from a person aged 18 to 65 who received the Ad26.COV2.S COVID-19 vaccine or a placebo.

This clone was detected once. The V and J genes are TRBV19 and TRBJ1-1; 9 bases align to TRBD1. This CDR3 region has 12 residues. V lost 10 bases and J lost 3; bases outside the gene matches: 3. Germline V gene data show CDR1 as LNHDA and CDR2 as SQIVND (reference sequence). The CDR3 reads CATDRGDTEAFF. As DNA, the CDR3 is TGTGCCACAGACAGGGGGGACACTGAAGCTTTCTTT.

V is TRBV6-5 and J is TRBJ1-5; 9 positions agree with TRBD1. The germline gives CDR1 MNHEY, CDR2 SVGAGI. CDR3 length equals 14 residues. CDR3 DNA: TGTGTTACCGGGACAGGGCACGACAATCAGCCCCAGCATTTT. It yields the protein CVTGTGHDNQPQHF.